The T cell receptor (beta chain) described here comes from a study of blood T cell repertoires in COVID-19 (dated by TCRdb to the early 2020s). Context from the whole study: Collaborator samples came from the United States, Italy and Spain and covered acute and convalescent phases of COVID-19. The prospective study material was composed of cDNA or gDNA derived from T cells, B-cell-depleted T cells, or PBMCs. Deeply sampled blood TCRbeta repertoires from subjects exposed to, actively infected with, or recovered from COVID-19 were included in the dataset. The repertoires were made available in a free public database intended to serve as a resource for research on the immune response to SARS-CoV-2. Samples were obtained from the ongoing ImmuneRACE study (first 160 participants) and from some 1,200 subjects provided by 6 global collaborators. Nearly every sample came with metadata listing a de-identified subject ID, COVID-19 status, age in years and sex. Where available, HLA class I and class II types were obtained from metadata supplied by the sample provider rather than from assay-based typing. General findings and caveats noted by the study authors: The amount of clinical and demographic metadata varied by source and participant and was provided uncurated.

TCRbeta CDR3 regions were amplified from genomic DNA by means of the immunoSEQ Assay, a bias-controlled multiplex PCR. Per the source publication's procedure: The number of nucleated cells in each sample was estimated from the amplification of reference gene primers within the assay. To quantify the absolute abundance of each unique TCRbeta CDR3 rearrangement, sequence reads were collapsed and filtered. For each sample, productive Simpson clonality was calculated by taking the square root of Simpson's diversity index across productive rearrangements. In TCRdb, the immuneACCESS table is reduced to in-frame sequences with V and J assigned. These tables do not hold every clone; where another copy was compared, an unresolved V gene accounts for under half, and the others remain unexplained. V and J calls and clone size follow that table, whereas D and trimming were derived from the DNA. This sample has about 270,000 clones in its table, and less than 90% of those were observed once. The top ten constitute under 3.5% of the sample.

Concerning this clone: Its antigen is currently not known. No base-level quality is on record; no much larger clone is a single base apart.

Participants in the prospective study were aged roughly 18 to 100 years, lived in 24 United States geographic areas, and enrolled through a virtual design. To assign participants to cohorts, the prospective study relied on clinical history that participants themselves reported in a screening survey and a study questionnaire. Recovered participants in ImmuneRACE Cohort 3 were defined by two consecutive negative NP/OP PCR tests, clearance by a healthcare professional, or resolution of symptoms. In the prospective study, mobile phlebotomists collected whole blood, serum and a nasopharyngeal or oropharyngeal swab from each participant. Participants in the prospective study had the option to provide additional blood draws and questionnaires over a roughly 2-month period. Prospective study blood samples were shipped either frozen or at room temperature before DNA extraction. The CDR3 contains 16 residues, cysteine and phenylalanine counted. The retained sequence is limited to the CDR3, 48 bases, with the frame set at the first base. Trimming accounts for 3 bases at V and 7 bases at J, while the number of junction bases matched to no gene is 9. CDR1 and CDR2, looked up from the germline V gene, are MNHNS and SASEGT.

Sequenced sample: PBMCs or T cells enriched from blood (not recorded which). The V gene is TRBV6-1 and the J gene is TRBJ1-4; TRBD1 lines up with 9 middle nucleotides. This clonotype originated in a woman between 45 and 65 years old who had recovered from COVID-19. The CDR3 in this case is CASSETGGRRGEKLFF. The nucleotide sequence reads as follows: TGTGCCAGCAGTGAGACAGGGGGAAGGAGAGGTGAAAAACTGTTTTTT.